The 15 T cell receptor beta chains in this list originate from one sample, sequenced in a study of T cell responses to AZD1222 COVID-19 vaccine. TCRdb's copy holds only in-frame clones and misses some; the assay was immunoSEQ multiplex PCR. The sample contains under 95,000 clones, 80% to 90% of which appear only once. Specimen: peripheral blood, collected on day 0 of AZD1222 vaccination. These receptors were taken from an adult in good health.

The chain combines TRBV18 with TRBJ2-7; perhaps TRBD2 as D (5 bases). CDR1 KGHSH and CDR2 LQKENI come from the germline V gene. V gave up 0 bases and J gave up 7 bases, with 22 bases separating them. There are 17 residues in the CDR3. In DNA form, the CDR3 reads TGTGCCAGCTCACCACCGAGAGGGAACCCCTACTACCAGGAGCAGTACTTC. Protein sequence: CASSPPRGNPYYQEQYF.

The V gene is TRBV5-1, the J gene TRBJ2-7; weak D call: TRBD1 (6 bases). With 0 bases removed from V and 4 bases from J, the gap between germline ends came to 11 bases. The germline V gene has CDR1 SGHRS and CDR2 YFSETQ. The CDR3 totals 14 residues. The CDR3 DNA reads as TGCGCCAGCAGCTTGGGACAGGAAAATTACGAGCAGTACTTC. This sequence encodes CASSLGQENYEQYF.

CDR3 residues: CASTATRDTEAFF. The CDR3 DNA follows: TGTGCCAGTACCGCCACACGGGACACTGAAGCTTTCTTT. The chain combines TRBV19 with TRBJ1-1; D uncertain. Germline V gene lookup returns CDR1 LNHDA and CDR2 SQIVND (reference sequence). The V and J ends lost 7 bases and 3 bases respectively, with 12 bases between them. The length of the CDR3 is 13 residues.

V usage is TRBV20-1 and J usage is TRBJ2-5; D assignment may be TRBD1 or TRBD2 (6 bases each). Germline assignment: CDR1 DFQATT and CDR2 SNEGSKA (reference sequence). The CDR3 extends over 15 amino acids. The V gene lost 3 bases and the J gene lost 4 bases, with 18 bases spanning the gap. The CDR3: CSASGLGGGGETQYF. CDR3 nucleotide sequence: TGCAGTGCTAGTGGGTTAGGGGGAGGAGGAGAGACCCAGTACTTC.

The chain employs TRBV15 and TRBJ2-1; D remains unclear. Looked up from germline, CDR1 is LNHNV and CDR2 is YYDKDF (reference sequence). The CDR3 runs 15 residues. V lost 0 bases, J lost 2 bases, and 8 bases lay in between. CDR3 sequence: CATSREANTYNEQFF. DNA of the CDR3: TGTGCCACCAGCAGAGAGGCGAATACCTACAATGAGCAGTTCTTC.

This chain connects TRBV3-1 (or the pseudogene TRBV3-2) to TRBJ2-7; no clear D gene. Germline V gene data show CDR1 as LGHDT and CDR2 as YNNKEL (reference sequence). Deletions cut 4 bases from V and 6 bases from J, with 7 bases between. The CDR3 covers 11 residues. The CDR3 DNA reads as TGTGCCAGCAGCCGAAGCTTCGAGCAGTACTTC. Its protein product is CASSRSFEQYF.

The chain joins TRBV10-3 to TRBJ1-2; possible D gene TRBD1, 5 bases. The CDR3 contains 14 residues. Trimming removed 5 bases at V and 7 bases at J, with 17 bases between. Germline CDR1 and CDR2: ENHRY and SYGVKD. CDR3 sequence (DNA): TGTGCCATCAGTTTGGTAGGTGGGGGTCCTGGCTACACCTTC. This sequence encodes CAISLVGGGPGYTF.

This clone was seen once. The chain links TRBV28 to TRBJ2-7, with 7 nucleotides matching TRBD1. V trimming: 5 bases; J trimming: 4 bases; junction bases outside the gene matches: 5. CDR1 and CDR2 (germline): MDHEN, SYDVKM. The CDR3 covers 13 residues. The CDR3 sequence: CASSATGVYEQYF. Written as DNA, the CDR3 is TGTGCCAGCAGTGCTACAGGGGTTTACGAGCAGTACTTC.

The chain joins TRBV9 to TRBJ2-5, with 12 bases fitting TRBD1. The CDR3 loop spans 16 amino acids. Unmatched junction bases numbered 6, after V lost 1 base and J lost 5 bases. Germline V lookup: CDR1 SGDLS, CDR2 YYNGEE. The CDR3 DNA follows: TGTGCCAGCAGCGTAACCGGGACAGGGGGCTTGGAGACCCAGTACTTC. Its translation: CASSVTGTGGLETQYF.

V and J are TRBV9 and TRBJ2-1; D remains ambiguous. Germline V gene lookup returns CDR1 SGDLS and CDR2 YYNGEE. The ends were cut back, 0 bases at V and 2 bases at J, with 12 bases in the middle. CDR3 length: 16 amino acids. The CDR3 bases are TGTGCCAGCAGCGTAGCTACTGGGCCAGCCTACAATGAGCAGTTCTTC. It encodes CASSVATGPAYNEQFF.

The chain carries TRBV19 and TRBJ1-6; 10 bases align to TRBD1. Looked up from germline, CDR1 is LNHDA and CDR2 is SQIVND (reference sequence). The CDR3 totals 15 residues. V gave up 4 bases and J gave up 8 bases; unmatched junction bases: 5. CDR3 amino acids: CASSRGQGIDSPLHF. The DNA of the CDR3 is TGTGCCAGTAGTAGGGGACAGGGGATCGATTCACCCCTCCACTTT.

The chain uses TRBV3-1 (or the pseudogene TRBV3-2) and TRBJ1-3, with TRBD1 matching 10 bases. The J segment lost 2 bases and the V segment lost 4 bases, leaving 11 bases of the junction unmatched. Germline V gene lookup returns CDR1 LGHDT and CDR2 YNNKEL (reference sequence). CDR3 length equals 18 residues. Here the CDR3 DNA reads TGTGCCAGCAGCCCGCCCGGCACGACAGGGGGCCCTGGAAACACCATATATTTT. Its protein product is CASSPPGTTGGPGNTIYF.

This rearrangement joins TRBV5-1 to TRBJ1-6, with D perhaps TRBD1 (5 bases). V gave up 2 bases and J gave up 6 bases, with 9 bases separating them. Germline values: CDR1 SGHRS, CDR2 YFSETQ. This CDR3 comprises 14 residues. CDR3 protein: CASSFSTANSPLHF. The CDR3 DNA reads TGCGCCAGCAGCTTTTCGACAGCTAATTCACCCCTCCACTTT.

In regard to this clone: One end of the junction is discordant with germline, which a read error may explain. V and J are TRBV5-1 and TRBJ1-1; TRBD1 matches at 9 bases. Germline CDR1 and CDR2: SGHRS and YFSETQ. This CDR3 contains 14 residues. DNA for the CDR3: TGCGCCAGCAGCATGGGACAGGGCTGGGGTGAAACTTTCTTT. It codes for CASSMGQGWGETFF.

The chain links TRBV7-6 to TRBJ1-6; the D is unclear. The germline V gene has CDR1 SGHVS and CDR2 FNYEAQ. Trimming stripped 1 base from V and 7 bases from J, with 20 bases between. This CDR3 has 18 residues. The CDR3 DNA follows: TGTGCCAGCAGCTTAGATTCTCCCTCGGGCAGCCTAAATTCACCCCTCCACTTT. It yields the protein CASSLDSPSGSLNSPLHF.